Following are 29 T cell receptor beta chains from one sample sequenced in a study of T cell clones after liver transplantation. Here immunoSEQ multiplex PCR was the method, and the copy in TCRdb shows in-frame clones only, minus some. Of some 57,000 clones in the sample, roughly three quarters are singletons; the top ten hold more than 7.5%. The input for sequencing was CD4+ T cells from blood, taken at the 22-month timepoint. Receptors were obtained from a human patient who received a liver transplant. T cells may partly derive from the graft donor.

The V call is TRBV2, the J call TRBJ1-6; D is uncertain. V was clipped by 11 bases and J by 0 bases, with 11 bases between them. Germline V gives CDR1 SNHLY, CDR2 FYNNEI. CDR3 size: 14 residues. CDR3 sequence reads: CADSESSYNSPLHF. In DNA form, the CDR3 reads TGTGCCGACTCGGAGAGCTCCTATAATTCACCCCTCCACTTT.

CDR3 region: CASSRTGLYGYTF. The CDR3 bases are TGTGCCAGCAGTAGGACAGGGCTCTATGGCTACACCTTC. The genes are TRBV28 and TRBJ1-2, with TRBD1 matching over 8 bases. Germline assignment: CDR1 MDHEN and CDR2 SYDVKM. Trimming removed 5 bases from V and 4 bases from J; junction bases left unmatched: 3. The CDR3 contains 13 residues.

This clone showed up just once. The genes are TRBV9 and TRBJ1-4; D unclear. Trimming shortened V by 6 bases and J by 8 bases, and 17 bases separated the two germline ends. This CDR3 has 14 amino acids. The germline V gene has CDR1 SGDLS and CDR2 YYNGEE. The CDR3 spells CASKRSLSEEKLFF. The CDR3 coding sequence is TGTGCCAGCAAGAGAAGTCTCTCGGAGGAAAAACTGTTTTTT.

The chain links TRBV19 to TRBJ2-1, with D possibly matching TRBD2 (6 bases). The CDR3 is 13 amino acids. With 8 bases removed from V and 4 bases from J, the gap between germline ends came to 12 bases. Germline CDR1 is LNHDA and CDR2 is SQIVND (reference sequence). The CDR3 DNA reads as TGTGCCAGTGAAGTACGGGGGTACAATGAGCAGTTCTTC. Translation gives CASEVRGYNEQFF.

The chain employs TRBV28 and TRBJ1-2; 9 nucleotides match TRBD1. The length of the CDR3 is 14 residues. Trimming took 7 bases from V and 8 from J; bases not matched to a gene: 11. Germline V gene lookup returns CDR1 MDHEN and CDR2 SYDVKM. In nucleotides, the CDR3 is TGTGCCAGCATCCGGGACAGGGAGATTGGAGGCTACACCTTC. Its translation is CASIRDREIGGYTF.

This chain joins TRBV10-3 and TRBJ1-1, with a possible D match to TRBD1 (6 bases). The CDR3 has 13 residues. V lost 11 bases and J 1 base, leaving 14 bases between the germline ends. Per the germline V gene, CDR1 is ENHRY and CDR2 is SYGVKD. Here the CDR3 DNA reads TGTGCCGTCCACCAGGGGCGGAACACTGAAGCTTTCTTT. Residues: CAVHQGRNTEAFF.

This chain links TRBV7-2 with TRBJ1-6; no clear D gene. Germline-derived CDR1 and CDR2 are SGHTA and FQGNSA. This CDR3 contains 18 residues. The V end was cut by 1 base, the J end by 0 bases, with 13 bases between. CDR3 residues: CASSLGMGRSSYNSPLHF. Written as DNA, the CDR3 is TGTGCCAGCAGCTTAGGGATGGGCAGAAGCTCCTATAATTCACCCCTCCACTTT.

With respect to this clone: This same CDR3 is encoded by further DNA sequences in the sample. The rearrangement uses TRBV7-2 and TRBJ2-7; 8 bases align to TRBD2. Germline V gene sequence: CDR1 SGHTA, CDR2 FQGNSA. CDR3 length equals 14 residues. V lost 1 base to trimming and J lost 2 bases; unmatched junction nucleotides: 1. CDR3 sequence: CASSLDSGAYEQYF. In nucleotides, the CDR3 is TGTGCCAGCAGCTTAGATAGCGGGGCCTACGAGCAGTACTTC.

Many counts were recorded for this clone. The J gene is TRBJ1-2, the V gene TRBV7-8; D is uncertain. Looked up from germline, CDR1 is SGHVS and CDR2 is FQNEAQ. The CDR3 consists of 14 residues. Trimming cost V 1 base and J 0 bases, with 6 bases left between them. The CDR3 DNA is TGTGCCAGCAGCTTAGTGGGAGCTAACTATGGCTACACCTTC. It specifies CASSLVGANYGYTF.

This clone qualifies as medium-sized. J is TRBJ2-1 and V is TRBV2, with a weak D call TRBD2 (6 bases). The CDR3 is 11 residues long. CDR1 SNHLY and CDR2 FYNNEI come from the germline V gene. V lost 6 bases and J 12 bases, leaving 12 bases between the germline ends. DNA of the CDR3: TGTGCCAGCAGCTCCGGGAGTGGGCAGTTCTTC. Its protein product is CASSSGSGQFF.

The table lists this clone with a count of one. The chain employs TRBV28 and TRBJ1-2; 9 bases fit TRBD1. Trimming cost V 8 bases and J 8 bases; bases outside gene matches: 9. Germline lookup yields CDR1 MDHEN and CDR2 SYDVKM. The CDR3 loop spans 13 amino acids. In nucleotides, the CDR3 is TGTGCCAGCTATGAACAGGGGGCGGAGGGCTACACCTTC. Protein product: CASYEQGAEGYTF.

V and J are TRBV5-1 and TRBJ2-7; possibly TRBD1 for D (6 bases). Deletions cut 3 bases from V and 4 bases from J, with 14 bases between. The CDR3 loop spans 14 amino acids. Germline V gene sequence: CDR1 SGHRS, CDR2 YFSETQ. CDR3 residues: CASSWGQGPYEQYF. CDR3 DNA: TGCGCCAGCAGCTGGGGGCAGGGGCCGTACGAGCAGTACTTC.

The chain employs TRBV2 and TRBJ1-3; D not resolved. The CDR3 is 15 amino acids. The ends were cut back, 3 bases at V and 0 bases at J, with 9 bases in the middle. Per the germline V gene, CDR1 is SNHLY and CDR2 is FYNNEI. The DNA of the CDR3 is TGTGCCAGCAGTGACTCTGATCTCTCTGGAAACACCATATATTTT. This translates into CASSDSDLSGNTIYF. Drawing the rest from reference TRBV2 and TRBJ1-3, the complete variable domain is EPEVTQTPSHQVTQMGQEVILRCVPISNHLYFYWYRQILGQKVEFLVSFYNNEISEKSEIFDDQFSVERPDGSNFTLKIRSTKLEDSAMYFCASSDSDLSGNTIYFGEGSWLTVV.

This clone has just a few counts. The chain is built from TRBV30 and TRBJ2-2; 8 bases agree with TRBD2. Trimming took 7 bases from V and 1 from J; bases not matched to a gene: 5. There are 14 residues in the CDR3. Germline CDR1 is GTSNPN and CDR2 is SVGIG (reference sequence). The CDR3 loop reads CASGAGVNTGELFF. CDR3 DNA: TGTGCCTCCGGAGCGGGGGTGAACACCGGGGAGCTGTTTTTT.

This chain links TRBV7-9 with TRBJ1-1; unclear D gene. V lost 0 bases and J lost 1, with 6 bases in between. Germline-derived CDR1 and CDR2 are SEHNR and FQNEAQ (reference sequence). The CDR3 is made up of 14 amino acids. The CDR3 loop is CASSLAARNTEAFF. CDR3 DNA: TGTGCCAGCAGCTTAGCCGCACGGAACACTGAAGCTTTCTTT.

The V call is TRBV7-3, the J call TRBJ2-2; 10 bases agree with TRBD2. The V segment lost 2 bases and the J segment 4 bases; nucleotides outside the gene matches: 10. The germline V gene encodes CDR1 SGHTA and CDR2 FQGTGA. CDR3 length: 18 amino acids. CDR3 nucleotides: TGTGCCAGCAGCTTAGTGGCTAGCGGGGGAGCGGGCACCGGGGAGCTGTTTTTT. Translating it yields CASSLVASGGAGTGELFF.

This clone is a singleton in its sample. This rearrangement joins TRBV7-8 to TRBJ2-2, with D perhaps matching TRBD1 (8 bases). V dropped 10 bases and J dropped 6 bases, with 18 bases sitting between them. The CDR3 spans 14 residues. CDR1 and CDR2 (germline): SGHVS, FQNEAQ. The CDR3 loop reads CATQRTGRAGELFF. The CDR3 coding sequence is TGTGCCACCCAAAGGACAGGGAGGGCCGGGGAGCTGTTTTTT.

The count of this clone is one. The chain is built from TRBV5-6 and TRBJ2-3, with 7 bases aligning to TRBD1. V gave up 4 bases and J gave up 2 bases; unmatched junction bases: 10. The CDR3 is 16 residues long. The germline CDR1 and CDR2 sequences are SGHDT and YYEEEE. For the CDR3, the DNA is TGTGCCAGCAGCCAGACAGGGCGTGAATTCACAGATACGCAGTATTTT. It specifies CASSQTGREFTDTQYF. The variable domain in full, with the rest retrieved from reference TRBV5-6 and TRBJ2-3, is DAGVTQSPTHLIKTRGQQVTLRCSPKSGHDTVSWYQQALGQGPQFIFQYYEEEERQRGNFPDRFSGHQFPNYSSELNVNALLLGDSALYLCASSQTGREFTDTQYFGPGTRLTVL.

This clone was recorded only once. J is TRBJ2-6 and V is TRBV7-8; no clear D. CDR3 length: 15 residues. V gave up 5 bases and J gave up 0 bases, with 8 bases separating them. Germline V gene data show CDR1 as SGHVS and CDR2 as FQNEAQ. The CDR3 region is CASSPLTSGANVLTF. As DNA, the CDR3 is TGTGCCAGCAGCCCGCTAACCTCTGGGGCCAACGTCCTGACTTTC.

The sample holds a few counts of this clone. The chain uses TRBV7-7 and TRBJ1-1; TRBD1 is a possible D gene (5 bases). Germline-derived CDR1 and CDR2 are SSHAT and FNYEAQ (reference sequence). V lost 4 bases, J lost 3 bases, and 9 bases lay in between. The CDR3 is 13 residues long. CDR3 sequence (DNA): TGTGCCAGCAGCTCAGGGATGGACACTGAAGCTTTCTTT. Translation gives CASSSGMDTEAFF.

The chain links TRBV10-1 to TRBJ1-4; D gene unclear. Germline CDR1 reads WNHNN; CDR2 reads SYGVQD (reference sequence). Trimming left V 3 bases short and J 4 bases short, with 9 bases between. CDR3 length: 14 residues. The CDR3 here is CASSDGGNNEKLFF. The CDR3 region has the DNA TGCGCCAGCAGTGACGGAGGGAATAATGAAAAACTGTTTTTT.

V usage is TRBV7-2 and J usage is TRBJ1-4; D possibly corresponds to TRBD1 (5 bases). The CDR3 is 13 residues long. The germline gives CDR1 SGHTA, CDR2 FQGNSA. Trimming removed 6 bases at V and 9 bases at J, with 14 bases between. Here the CDR3 reads CASRSPGDQKLFF. The DNA for the CDR3 is TGTGCCAGCAGATCCCCGGGGGACCAAAAACTGTTTTTT.

The chain combines TRBV6-1 with TRBJ1-1; perhaps TRBD1 as D (6 bases). Germline lookup yields CDR1 MNHNS and CDR2 SASEGT. The CDR3 length is 14 residues. V lost 5 bases and J 5 bases, leaving 15 bases between the germline ends. CDR3 coding DNA: TGTGCCAGCAGTCAGACGAGGGGGAGGACTGAAGCTTTCTTT. As protein: CASSQTRGRTEAFF.

The chain has TRBV7-2 and TRBJ1-2; 10 nucleotides line up with TRBD1. V was pared by 10 bases and J by 6 bases, with 11 bases of the junction left unmatched. CDR3 size: 14 residues. Looked up from germline, CDR1 is SGHTA and CDR2 is FQGNSA. CDR3 in amino acids: CATRTGGIYDGYTF. CDR3 in DNA: TGTGCCACCCGGACAGGGGGGATTTATGATGGCTACACCTTC.

The rearrangement joins TRBV27 to TRBJ2-5; D is possibly TRBD1 (6 bases). The CDR3 consists of 12 residues. The germline CDR1 and CDR2 sequences are MNHEY and SMNVEV (reference sequence). V was shortened by 8 bases and J by 5 bases, with 12 bases between the two germline ends. Here the CDR3 DNA reads TGTGCCAGCGTATCAGGGGTGGAGACCCAGTACTTC. Its protein is CASVSGVETQYF.

The chain uses TRBV19 and TRBJ1-6, with 8 bases aligning to TRBD1. Trimming removed 4 bases from V and 0 bases from J; junction bases left unmatched: 20. CDR1 and CDR2 (germline): LNHDA, SQIVND (reference sequence). The CDR3 spans 22 residues. CDR3 coding DNA: TGTGCCAGTAGTAGCTTCCCGGGACAGGTTACAGATTCAAGCTCCTATAATTCACCCCTCCACTTT. Protein: CASSSFPGQVTDSSSYNSPLHF.

The V gene is TRBV7-9, the J gene TRBJ2-7; D is ambiguous. The CDR3 runs to 12 residues. Germline CDR1 SEHNR, CDR2 FQNEAQ (reference sequence). Between the trimmed V and J ends, which lost 2 bases and 3 bases, there was a span of 5 bases. This CDR3 is CASSLSNYEQYF. CDR3 DNA sequence: TGTGCCAGCAGCTTAAGCAACTACGAGCAGTACTTC.

The V gene is TRBV15, the J gene TRBJ1-1; D is uncertain. The CDR3 is 13 amino acids. The germline V gene has CDR1 LNHNV and CDR2 YYDKDF (reference sequence). The V end was cut by 1 base, the J end by 2 bases, with 5 bases between. The CDR3 DNA follows: TGTGCCACCAGCAGAGTTGGTAACACTGAAGCTTTCTTT. It yields the protein CATSRVGNTEAFF.

This clone has just one count. V usage is TRBV5-1 and J usage is TRBJ2-1; the match to TRBD1 covers 7 bases. The CDR3 sequence is 15 residues long. Germline-derived CDR1 and CDR2 are SGHRS and YFSETQ. The V and J ends lost 8 bases and 0 bases, in that order; junction bases with no gene match: 8. The CDR3 DNA sequence: TGCGCCAGAAATCGGACAGGACGCTCCTACAATGAGCAGTTCTTC. Protein product: CARNRTGRSYNEQFF.